This TCR beta chain was identified during a study of PD-L1 blockade in urothelial cancer. Study summary: About 90% of the roughly 29 patients were men with bladder-origin urothelial cancer. T cells numbered a median of roughly 150,000 in the blood samples. Overall study findings and caveats: A below-median TCR clonality in blood before treatment predicted better survival.

Produced via immunoSEQ multiplex PCR; TCRdb's table is partial and in-frame only. This table holds 85,000 to 95,000 clones, 89% found once. Noted time point: pretreatment peripheral blood. To note about this clone: What it recognizes is unknown.

The germline gives CDR1 LNHDA, CDR2 SQIVND (reference sequence). V lost 5 bases and J 0 bases, leaving 11 bases between the germline ends. This CDR3 has 16 residues. The rearrangement links TRBV19 to TRBJ2-6; D is ambiguous. The TCR originated in a woman of 80 years or more with urothelial cancer. The sequences come from PBMCs, collected around atezolizumab (anti-PD-L1) treatment. In DNA form, the CDR3 reads TGTGCCAGTAGTTATGGCCACGACTCTGGGGCCAACGTCCTGACTTTC. Protein product: CASSYGHDSGANVLTF.